This TCR beta chain was identified during a study of blood T cells in healthy people across ages (dated by TCRdb to about 2015). Study-level background: Template switching captured roughly one uniquely barcoded TCR beta cDNA molecule per two T cells in model experiments. The study measured age-related changes in TCR beta repertoire diversity using deep sequencing normalized with unique cDNA molecular identifiers. The donors were split into four age groups: young (average approximately 16 years), middle-aged (around 40), aged (roughly 60) and long-lived (over 80). To avoid experimental bias, donors of different ages were distributed randomly across sequencing lanes. The study analyzed two additional independent replicas of 1 million unique cDNA reads from the same blood draw for two donors, one aged 18 to 29 and one aged 80 or older.

V trim: 4 bases; J trim: 5 bases; unmatched bases: 10. CDR3 length: 16 amino acids, cysteine to phenylalanine. The only DNA kept is the CDR3, 48 bases in frame from the first base. Donors were under 40 systemically healthy Caucasian individuals from Russia aged 6 to 90 years. Each donor gave about 9.2 milliliters of peripheral blood, drawn into EDTA-treated Vacutainer tubes. Ficoll-Paque density-gradient centrifugation was used to isolate PBMCs, with at least 6.5 million per sample. Total RNA was extracted from PBMCs with Trizol reagent, with at least 6 micrograms obtained per sample. The percentages of naive CD45RAhigh/CD27high T cells were determined by flow cytometry on a PBMC aliquot from every donor. The study at large found these results: Because donor CMV infection status was unknown, age-related changes in expanded clonotypes were potentially confounded. The long-lived group showed more naive CD4+ T cells, fewer expanded clones and increased TCR diversity than the aged group, suggesting age selection. Estimates of total diversity from one million sequenced T cells were regarded as lower bounds and underestimates. The percentage of naive T cells measured by flow cytometry correlated strongly with observed TCR beta diversity. Since profiling was done on bulk unsorted PBMCs, naive and antigen-experienced compartments could not be conclusively compared. Observed TCR beta diversity per million T cells fell roughly linearly with age, and a significant reduction was already apparent by age around 36.

The library was generated by 5' RACE. This sample was sequenced with an Illumina HiSeq 2500. A second 7 to 11 cycle PCR used a sample-barcoded 5' primer and a J-beta primer mix. A template-switch 5' adaptor carrying 12 random nucleotides introduced a unique molecular identifier onto each TCR beta cDNA molecule. At least 3 million CDR3-containing paired-end reads were obtained from each sample. All of the RNA was converted into first-strand cDNA using the Mint cDNA synthesis kit, with a TRBC-specific oligonucleotide serving as the primer. Following uracil-DNA glycosylase treatment, all cDNA underwent a first 18-cycle PCR with the universal primers M1SS and BC2_uni_R. Concerning the study's data processing: For normalization, 1 million high-quality reads were randomly selected from each sample, with every read carrying a distinct molecular identifier. Reads with shared molecular identifiers were discarded instead of being binned into consensus sequences. MiTCR, with a Q25 quality threshold and the strictest error-elimination algorithm, was used for CDR3 identification, clonotype clustering and error correction. A nonparametric unseen species model with Euler transformation was used to estimate lower-bound total TCR beta diversity. Starting from the raw public reads, TCRdb applied fastp trimming at Q25, assembled clones with MiXCR and retained in-frame beta chains. Rows merge per CDR3 protein into single entries with the most common DNA and genes. The V and J calls and clone size are TCRdb's, not the authors'. The sample profile shows over 1,200,000 distinct CDR3 sequences; approximately 63% of them were found once. 5% to 7% of the sample is taken by the ten largest.

On this clonotype itself: The antigen it binds to is not known. No base quality values were provided; no much bigger clone lies one nucleotide off.

The receptor was derived from a young man in good health. The receptor chain draws on TRBV12-3 or TRBV12-4 and TRBJ2-1, with 8 bases in between that match TRBD2. The sample comprised blood. The sequenced DNA: TGTGCCAGCAGTTCGCAAGCGGGAGAAGTGAACAATGAGCAGTTCTTC. Its translation is CASSSQAGEVNNEQFF.